Below are 25 T cell receptor beta chains sequenced from a single sample in a study of blood T cell repertoires in COVID-19. Libraries were prepared by immunoSEQ multiplex PCR; TCRdb keeps only in-frame clonotypes and omits some of them. Of around 220,000 clones detected, roughly 80% appear once; the ten largest clones hold approximately 5.4%. The sample comprised peripheral blood. The receptors come from a human donor in a cohort sampled during active COVID-19.

The chain links TRBV7-9 to TRBJ1-2; D gene unclear. The V gene lost 2 bases and the J gene lost 4 bases, with 11 bases spanning the gap. CDR1 and CDR2 (germline): SEHNR, FQNEAQ (reference sequence). The CDR3 length is 14 residues. In DNA form, the CDR3 reads TGTGCCAGCAGCTTAATGGAGGTGACCTATGGCTACACCTTC. This codes for CASSLMEVTYGYTF.

Details on this clone: Other DNA variants within this sample encode the same CDR3. This rearrangement joins TRBV27 to TRBJ1-1; D is possibly TRBD1 (6 bases). This CDR3 has 13 residues. In germline, CDR1 is MNHEY, CDR2 SMNVEV (reference sequence). The V and J ends lost 3 bases and 1 base respectively, with 6 bases between them. The CDR3 nucleotides are TGTGCCAGCAGTTTCAGGGGGAACACTGAAGCTTTCTTT. Translated, it gives CASSFRGNTEAFF.

The gene calls are TRBV28 and TRBJ2-2; 9 bases match TRBD2. The CDR3 totals 19 residues. Losses at the gene ends were 4 bases for V and 3 bases for J; bases not matched to a gene: 15. Per the germline V gene, CDR1 is MDHEN and CDR2 is SYDVKM. The CDR3 bases are TGTGCCAGCAGTTGGACCTGGCGGGGGCTAGCGGGGCACACCGGGGAGCTGTTTTTT. Protein sequence: CASSWTWRGLAGHTGELFF.

V usage is TRBV3-1 (or the pseudogene TRBV3-2) and J usage is TRBJ1-5; TRBD1 is a possible D gene (5 bases). The CDR3 is made up of 15 amino acids. The V gene lost 1 base and the J gene lost 3 bases, with 10 bases spanning the gap. Germline V gene data show CDR1 as LGHDT and CDR2 as YNNKEL (reference sequence). The CDR3 reads CASSQGTPPNQPQHF. CDR3 nucleotides: TGTGCCAGCAGCCAAGGGACACCTCCCAATCAGCCCCAGCATTTT.

V gene TRBV7-2 combines with J gene TRBJ2-3, with D tentatively TRBD2 (6 bases). The CDR3 totals 15 residues. V was shortened by 3 bases and J by 0 bases, with 10 bases between the two germline ends. Germline CDR1 SGHTA, CDR2 FQGNSA. CDR3 bases: TGTGCCAGCAGCTTCCGGGAGCGGAGCACAGATACGCAGTATTTT. Protein sequence: CASSFRERSTDTQYF.

In its sample, this clone was seen a few times. The V and J genes are TRBV19 and TRBJ2-7; a weak D match, TRBD1 (5 bases). The CDR3 has 13 amino acids. The germline gives CDR1 LNHDA, CDR2 SQIVND (reference sequence). The germline V and J ends were trimmed by 6 bases and 5 bases, with 14 bases remaining between them. The CDR3: CASRKGRADEQYF. The CDR3 bases are TGTGCCAGTAGAAAGGGCAGGGCCGACGAGCAGTACTTC.

CDR3 coding DNA: TGCGCCAGCAGCCCCGATCAGGCCTACGAGCAGTACTTC. Translated: CASSPDQAYEQYF. The chain employs TRBV4-3 and TRBJ2-7, with D uncertain. Looked up from germline, CDR1 is LGHNA and CDR2 is YSLEER. The CDR3 has 13 amino acids. V lost 4 bases and J lost 2, with 9 bases in between.

The chain has TRBV10-2 and TRBJ1-1; 7 positions agree with TRBD1. From germline, CDR1 is WSHSY and CDR2 SAAADI. V gave up 6 bases and J gave up 4 bases; unmatched junction bases: 8. The CDR3 contains 14 residues. CDR3 bases: TGCGCCAGCAGAGAGACAGGGTCTCGCACTGAAGCTTTCTTT. Its protein product is CASRETGSRTEAFF.

In nucleotides, the CDR3 is TGTGCCAGCAGCCTGTGGGGAGCGGATGGAAACACCATATATTTT. This translates into CASSLWGADGNTIYF. This chain connects TRBV9 to TRBJ1-3; D remains ambiguous. CDR1 SGDLS and CDR2 YYNGEE come from the germline V gene. This CDR3 spans 15 amino acids. V shed 4 bases and J shed 3 bases, with 14 bases lying between them.

The J gene is TRBJ1-2, the V gene TRBV30; D remains ambiguous. V lost 1 base and J lost 0, with 6 bases in between. The CDR3 totals 13 residues. Germline CDR1 GTSNPN, CDR2 SVGIG (reference sequence). CDR3 DNA sequence: TGTGCCTGGAGTGGCAGGCCTAACTATGGCTACACCTTC. Encoded protein: CAWSGRPNYGYTF. Complete variable domain (other parts from reference TRBV30 and TRBJ1-2): SQTIHQWPATLVQPVGSPLSLECTVEGTSNPNLYWYRQAAGRGLQLLFYSVGIGQISSEVPQNLSASRPQDRQFILSSKKLLLSDSGFYLCAWSGRPNYGYTFGSGTRLTVV.

This chain links TRBV9 with TRBJ2-7; D possibly corresponds to TRBD2 (7 bases). Germline CDR1 reads SGDLS; CDR2 reads YYNGEE. The CDR3 length is 15 residues. V was shortened by 3 bases and J by 1 base, with 14 bases between the two germline ends. The CDR3 coding sequence is TGTGCCAGCAGCGAGAGGGGGGGCCCTTCCTACGAGCAGTACTTC. Amino acids: CASSERGGPSYEQYF.

For this clone: The sample holds other DNA sequences that translate to the same CDR3. The chain carries TRBV5-1 and TRBJ2-7; 8 bases map to TRBD2. CDR1 is SGHRS, CDR2 YFSETQ, per germline. J gave up 3 bases and V 0 bases, and 2 bases lay outside the gene matches. The CDR3 is 14 residues long. CDR3: CASSLAGTSYEQYF. The CDR3 DNA follows: TGCGCCAGCAGCTTGGCCGGGACTAGCTACGAGCAGTACTTC.

This clone was detected only once. The V call is TRBV5-1, the J call TRBJ2-3; tentatively, D is TRBD1 (5 bases). In germline, CDR1 is SGHRS, CDR2 YFSETQ. Deletions cut 1 base from V and 2 bases from J, with 11 bases between. The CDR3 has 15 residues. CDR3 region: CASSLQGGATDTQYF. The CDR3 coding sequence is TGCGCCAGCAGCTTGCAGGGTGGGGCCACAGATACGCAGTATTTT. The whole variable domain, remainder taken from reference TRBV5-1 and TRBJ2-3, is KAGVTQTPRYLIKTRGQQVTLSCSPISGHRSVSWYQQTPGQGLQFLFEYFSETQRNKGNFPGRFSGRQFSNSRSEMNVSTLELGDSALYLCASSLQGGATDTQYFGPGTRLTVL.

V and J are TRBV19 and TRBJ1-6, with D possibly being TRBD1 (5 bases). This CDR3 has 15 amino acids. V lost 2 bases and J lost 7, with 12 bases in between. Germline V lookup: CDR1 LNHDA, CDR2 SQIVND (reference sequence). The DNA of the CDR3 is TGTGCCAGTAGTATATCCGGGGGGGTAAATTCACCCCTCCACTTT. The encoded protein is CASSISGGVNSPLHF.

Only a few counts were recorded for this clone. The V gene is TRBV28, the J gene TRBJ2-1; tentatively, D is TRBD2 (5 bases). CDR1 is MDHEN, CDR2 SYDVKM, per germline. V was pared by 3 bases and J by 7 bases, with 16 bases between. The CDR3 is 15 amino acids. The CDR3 DNA reads TGTGCCAGCAGTTTGGGGTCGGGGTTACAGAATGAGCAGTTCTTC. Its translation is CASSLGSGLQNEQFF.

The rearrangement joins TRBV6-5 to TRBJ1-4; 7 bases line up with TRBD1. CDR1 is MNHEY, CDR2 SVGAGI, per germline. The CDR3 totals 15 residues. J was trimmed by 4 bases and V by 6 bases; bases with no gene match: 8. The CDR3 sequence: CASRTPGGGNEKLFF. The CDR3, as DNA: TGTGCCAGCAGAACTCCAGGGGGAGGTAATGAAAAACTGTTTTTT.

The rearrangement joins TRBV12-3 or TRBV12-4 to TRBJ2-4; the D gene is possibly TRBD1 (5 bases). The CDR3 sequence is 11 residues long. Trimming removed 8 bases at V and 7 bases at J, with 9 bases between. The DNA for the CDR3 is TGTGCCAGCGCTGCAGGGAACATTCAGTACTTC. It codes for CASAAGNIQYF.

This clone appeared once. V is TRBV4-3 and J is TRBJ2-7; no definite D call. V lost 0 bases and J lost 2, with 11 bases in between. The CDR3 consists of 15 residues. Germline V gene data show CDR1 as LGHNA and CDR2 as YSLEER. CDR3 protein: CASSQDPTTAYEQYF. In DNA, the CDR3 is TGCGCCAGCAGCCAAGATCCTACTACCGCCTACGAGCAGTACTTC.

The chain employs TRBV2 and TRBJ2-3; 9 nucleotides line up with TRBD1. V shed 2 bases and J 3 bases; nucleotides not matched to a gene: 6. This CDR3 comprises 16 residues. The germline V gene encodes CDR1 SNHLY and CDR2 FYNNEI. Here the CDR3 reads CASSESGTGRTDTQYF. Here the CDR3 DNA reads TGTGCCAGCAGTGAATCTGGGACAGGGAGGACAGATACGCAGTATTTT.

This chain uses TRBV19 with TRBJ1-2; D uncertain. The CDR3 sequence is 15 residues long. Germline V gene sequence: CDR1 LNHDA, CDR2 SQIVND (reference sequence). The V end lost 6 bases, the J end lost 1 base, and 15 bases lay between the germline ends. The CDR3 coding sequence is TGTGCCAGTAGAGACGAAGGACGGGGTAACTATGGCTACACCTTC. Its translation: CASRDEGRGNYGYTF.

The J gene is TRBJ2-7, the V gene TRBV5-1, with 7 bases aligning to TRBD2. Trimming took 0 bases from V and 5 from J; bases not matched to a gene: 8. CDR3 length: 15 residues. Germline loops: CDR1 SGHRS, CDR2 YFSETQ. CDR3 sequence reads: CASSLAAGAIHEQYF. CDR3 DNA sequence: TGCGCCAGCAGCTTGGCGGCGGGAGCAATCCACGAGCAGTACTTC.

A few counts support this clone. The chain carries TRBV15 and TRBJ1-2; 10 bases line up with TRBD1. Germline V gives CDR1 LNHNV, CDR2 YYDKDF (reference sequence). The junction had 1 base not matched to a gene; V was cut back by 6 bases and J by 3 bases. The CDR3 sequence is 13 residues long. CDR3 residues: CATRDRGYYGYTF. In nucleotides, the CDR3 is TGTGCCACCAGGGACAGGGGGTACTATGGCTACACCTTC.

The chain couples TRBV5-1 to TRBJ2-1; TRBD1 aligns across 7 bases. CDR1 SGHRS and CDR2 YFSETQ come from the germline V gene. V lost 4 bases, J lost 5 bases, and 9 bases stayed unmatched. CDR3 length: 15 residues. The CDR3 nucleotides read TGCGCCAGCAGCCCAAACAGGGGCCGGAACAATGAGCAGTTCTTC. Translating it yields CASSPNRGRNNEQFF.

This chain joins TRBV2 and TRBJ2-2, with 10 bases identical to TRBD1. In germline, CDR1 is SNHLY, CDR2 FYNNEI. The CDR3 has 14 amino acids. With V trimmed by 6 bases and J by 7 bases, 5 bases remained unmatched. DNA for the CDR3: TGTGCCAGCAGGGGGACAGGGGTAAACGGGGAGCTGTTTTTT. Its translation: CASRGTGVNGELFF.

The rearrangement joins TRBV15 to TRBJ1-2; a possible D gene is TRBD1 (6 bases). The germline CDR1 and CDR2 sequences are LNHNV and YYDKDF (reference sequence). V gave up 0 bases and J gave up 8 bases, with 16 bases separating them. This CDR3 region has 15 residues. The CDR3 protein is CATSRDNTGTRGYTF. The CDR3 DNA follows: TGTGCCACCAGCAGAGATAACACAGGGACGAGAGGCTACACCTTC.